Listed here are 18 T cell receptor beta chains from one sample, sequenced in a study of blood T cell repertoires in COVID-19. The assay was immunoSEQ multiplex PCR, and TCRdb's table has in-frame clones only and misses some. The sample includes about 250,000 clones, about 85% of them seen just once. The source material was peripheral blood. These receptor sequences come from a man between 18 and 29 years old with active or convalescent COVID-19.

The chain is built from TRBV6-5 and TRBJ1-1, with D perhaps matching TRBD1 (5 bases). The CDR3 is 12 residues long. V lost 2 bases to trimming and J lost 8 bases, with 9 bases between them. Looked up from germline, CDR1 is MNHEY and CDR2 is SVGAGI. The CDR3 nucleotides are TGTGCCAGCAGTTACGGCCCAGGGGAAGCTTTCTTT. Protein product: CASSYGPGEAFF.

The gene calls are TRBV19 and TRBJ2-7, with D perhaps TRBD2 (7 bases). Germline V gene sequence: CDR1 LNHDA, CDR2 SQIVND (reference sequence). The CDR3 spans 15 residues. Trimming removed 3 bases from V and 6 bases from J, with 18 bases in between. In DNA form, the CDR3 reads TGTGCCAGTAGTATCACGGGGGGCCGAGGGTTCGAGCAGTACTTC. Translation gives CASSITGGRGFEQYF.

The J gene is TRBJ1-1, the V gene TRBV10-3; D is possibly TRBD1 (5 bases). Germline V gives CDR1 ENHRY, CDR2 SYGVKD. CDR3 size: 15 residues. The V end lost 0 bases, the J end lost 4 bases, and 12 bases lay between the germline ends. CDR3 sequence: CAISESRGGVTEAFF. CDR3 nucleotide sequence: TGTGCCATCAGTGAGTCTCGGGGGGGGGTCACTGAAGCTTTCTTT.

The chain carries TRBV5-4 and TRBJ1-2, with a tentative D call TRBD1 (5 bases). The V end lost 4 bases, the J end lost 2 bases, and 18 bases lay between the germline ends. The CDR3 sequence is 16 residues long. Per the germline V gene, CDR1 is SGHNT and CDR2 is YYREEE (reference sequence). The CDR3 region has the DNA TGTGCCAGCAGCCCGGCGGGGCGAGAAATCAACTATGGCTACACCTTC. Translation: CASSPAGREINYGYTF.

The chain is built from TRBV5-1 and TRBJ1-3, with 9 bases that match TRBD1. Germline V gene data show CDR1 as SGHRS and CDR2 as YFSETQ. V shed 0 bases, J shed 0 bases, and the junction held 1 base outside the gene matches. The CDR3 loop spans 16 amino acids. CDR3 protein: CASSLGGQGSGNTIYF. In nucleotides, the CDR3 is TGCGCCAGCAGCTTGGGGGGACAGGGCTCTGGAAACACCATATATTTT.

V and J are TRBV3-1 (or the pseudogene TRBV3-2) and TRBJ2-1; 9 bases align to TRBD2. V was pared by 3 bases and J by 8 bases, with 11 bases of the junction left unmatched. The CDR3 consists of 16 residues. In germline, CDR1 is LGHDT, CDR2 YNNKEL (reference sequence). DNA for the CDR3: TGTGCCAGCAGCCACAAGATGAGCGGGGGGACAGATGAGCAGTTCTTC. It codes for CASSHKMSGGTDEQFF.

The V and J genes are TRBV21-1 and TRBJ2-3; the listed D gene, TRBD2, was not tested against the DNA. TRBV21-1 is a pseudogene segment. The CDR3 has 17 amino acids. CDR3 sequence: CASSTLLAGGPGVTQYF. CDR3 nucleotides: TGTGCCAGCAGCACACTCCTAGCGGGAGGGCCTGGGGTTACGCAGTATTTT.

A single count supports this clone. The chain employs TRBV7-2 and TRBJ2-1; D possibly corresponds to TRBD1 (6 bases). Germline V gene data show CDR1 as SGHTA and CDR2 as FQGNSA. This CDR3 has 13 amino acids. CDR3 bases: TGTGCAGATGGGGGCCATTCCTACAATGAGCAGTTCTTC. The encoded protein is CADGGHSYNEQFF.

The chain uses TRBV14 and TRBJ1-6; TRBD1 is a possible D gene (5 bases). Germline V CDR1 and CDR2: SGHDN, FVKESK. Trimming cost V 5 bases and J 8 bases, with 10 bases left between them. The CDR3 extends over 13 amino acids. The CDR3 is CASSGTRHSPLHF. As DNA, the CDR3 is TGTGCCAGCAGCGGGACTCGTCATTCACCCCTCCACTTT.

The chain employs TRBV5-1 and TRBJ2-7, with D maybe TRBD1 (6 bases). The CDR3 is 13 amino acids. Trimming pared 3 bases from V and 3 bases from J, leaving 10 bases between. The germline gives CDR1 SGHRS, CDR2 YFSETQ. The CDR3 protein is CASSWTDYYEQYF. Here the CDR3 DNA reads TGCGCCAGCAGCTGGACAGATTACTACGAGCAGTACTTC. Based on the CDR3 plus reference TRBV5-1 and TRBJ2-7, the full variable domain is KAGVTQTPRYLIKTRGQQVTLSCSPISGHRSVSWYQQTPGQGLQFLFEYFSETQRNKGNFPGRFSGRQFSNSRSEMNVSTLELGDSALYLCASSWTDYYEQYFGPGTRLTVT.

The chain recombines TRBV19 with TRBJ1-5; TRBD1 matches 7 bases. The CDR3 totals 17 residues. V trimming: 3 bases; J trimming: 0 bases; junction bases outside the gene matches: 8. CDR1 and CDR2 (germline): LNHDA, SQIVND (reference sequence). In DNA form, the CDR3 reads TGTGCCAGTAGTATTTGGGACAGCTCTTATAGCAATCAGCCCCAGCATTTT. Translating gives CASSIWDSSYSNQPQHF. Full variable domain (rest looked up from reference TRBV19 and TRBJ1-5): DGGITQSPKYLFRKEGQNVTLSCEQNLNHDAMYWYRQDPGQGLRLIYYSQIVNDFQKGDIAEGYSVSREKKESFPLTVTSAQKNPTAFYLCASSIWDSSYSNQPQHFGDGTRLSIL.

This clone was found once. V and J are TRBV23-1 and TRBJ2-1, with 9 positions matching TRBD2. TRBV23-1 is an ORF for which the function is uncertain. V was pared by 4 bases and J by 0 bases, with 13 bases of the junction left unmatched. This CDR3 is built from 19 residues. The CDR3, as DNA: TGCGCCAGCAGTCCGGGTGTGATAGCGGGAGAAGTCTCCTACAATGAGCAGTTCTTC. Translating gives CASSPGVIAGEVSYNEQFF.

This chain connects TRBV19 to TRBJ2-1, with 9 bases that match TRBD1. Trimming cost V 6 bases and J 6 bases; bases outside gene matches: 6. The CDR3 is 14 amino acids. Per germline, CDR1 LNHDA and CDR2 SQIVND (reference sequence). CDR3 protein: CASRGTGRSNEQFF. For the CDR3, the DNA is TGTGCCAGTAGGGGGACAGGGCGTAGCAATGAGCAGTTCTTC.

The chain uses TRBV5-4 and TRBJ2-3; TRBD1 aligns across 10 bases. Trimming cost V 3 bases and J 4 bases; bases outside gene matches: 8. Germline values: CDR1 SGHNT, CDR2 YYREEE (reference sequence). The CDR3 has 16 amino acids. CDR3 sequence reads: CASSSPGQGIADTQYF. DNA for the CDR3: TGTGCCAGCAGCTCACCGGGACAGGGGATAGCAGATACGCAGTATTTT.

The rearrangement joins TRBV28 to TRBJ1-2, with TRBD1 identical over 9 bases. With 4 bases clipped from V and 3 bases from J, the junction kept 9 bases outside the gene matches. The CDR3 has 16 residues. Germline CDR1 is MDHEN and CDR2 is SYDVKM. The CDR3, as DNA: TGTGCCAGCAGTTCCTCTCCGGGACAGGGTGACTATGGCTACACCTTC. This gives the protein CASSSSPGQGDYGYTF.

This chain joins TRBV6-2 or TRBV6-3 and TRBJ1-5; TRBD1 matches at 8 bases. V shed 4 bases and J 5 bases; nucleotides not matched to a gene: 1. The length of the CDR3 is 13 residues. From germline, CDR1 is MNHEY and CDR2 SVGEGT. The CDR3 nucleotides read TGTGCCAGCAGTTGGGACAGGTATCAGCCCCAGCATTTT. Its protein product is CASSWDRYQPQHF.

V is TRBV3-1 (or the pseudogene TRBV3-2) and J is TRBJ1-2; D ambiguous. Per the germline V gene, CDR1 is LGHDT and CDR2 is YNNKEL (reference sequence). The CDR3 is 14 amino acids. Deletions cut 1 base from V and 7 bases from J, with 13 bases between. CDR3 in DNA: TGTGCCAGCAGCCAAGGGTTTGGGCATGGTGGCTACACCTTC. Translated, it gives CASSQGFGHGGYTF.

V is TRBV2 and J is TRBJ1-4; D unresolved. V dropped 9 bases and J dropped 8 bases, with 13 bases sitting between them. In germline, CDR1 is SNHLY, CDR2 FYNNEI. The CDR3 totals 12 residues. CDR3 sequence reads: CASKGAVEKLFF. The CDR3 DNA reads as TGTGCCAGTAAAGGAGCGGTCGAAAAACTGTTTTTT.